The 8 T cell receptor beta chains listed next were all sequenced from one sample in a study of blood T cell repertoires in COVID-19. Assay used: immunoSEQ multiplex PCR; TCRdb lists only in-frame clones, some missing. Of about 58,000 clones listed, 60% to 85% are singletons. Sequences were obtained from peripheral blood. These TCRs come from a human donor in a cohort sampled during active COVID-19.

In this sample, this clone turned up a few times. This sequence joins TRBV19 and TRBJ2-6, with 8 bases matching TRBD1. The V gene's germline CDR1 is LNHDA and CDR2 SQIVND (reference sequence). The V gene end was trimmed by 5 bases and the J gene end by 2 bases; junction bases not matched to a gene: 5. This CDR3 comprises 16 residues. The CDR3: CASSARQGPGANVLTF. The DNA for the CDR3 is TGTGCCAGTAGTGCCCGACAGGGGCCTGGGGCCAACGTCCTGACTTTC.

This clone was found a few times. The gene calls are TRBV21-1 and TRBJ2-7; the table's D gene call, TRBD1, was not cross checked with the DNA. TRBV21-1 is marked as a pseudogene. The CDR3 totals 13 residues. For the CDR3, the DNA is TGTGCCAGACTCCGGGGACATGGATTCGAGCAGTACTTC. Translation gives CARLRGHGFEQYF.

This chain links TRBV7-9 with TRBJ1-3; D possibly corresponds to TRBD1 (6 bases). The CDR3 length is 17 residues. Looked up from germline, CDR1 is SEHNR and CDR2 is FQNEAQ (reference sequence). V was pared by 5 bases and J by 4 bases, with 21 bases between. The CDR3 loop reads CASSARTLYREGNTIYF. The CDR3 nucleotides read TGTGCCAGCAGCGCACGAACCCTCTACAGGGAAGGAAACACCATATATTTT.

This rearrangement joins TRBV7-2 to TRBJ1-2, with no clear D. This CDR3 has 15 amino acids. Germline V CDR1 and CDR2: SGHTA, FQGNSA. The germline V and J ends were trimmed by 5 bases and 2 bases, with 15 bases remaining between them. CDR3 coding DNA: TGTGCCAGCAGCCCTAGTGGCACTGCAAACTATGGCTACACCTTC. This codes for CASSPSGTANYGYTF.

The J gene is TRBJ2-7, the V gene TRBV5-5; 9 bases fit TRBD2. Per germline, CDR1 SGHKS and CDR2 YYEKEE (reference sequence). The CDR3 loop spans 16 amino acids. The J segment lost 5 bases and the V segment lost 2 bases, leaving 11 bases of the junction unmatched. The CDR3 DNA reads as TGTGCCAGCAGCTTTCAGACAGCGGGAGGTTCCCACGAGCAGTACTTC. Its protein product is CASSFQTAGGSHEQYF.

This clone was detected a few times. This chain joins TRBV6-5 and TRBJ2-3; a weak D match, TRBD1 (6 bases). Trimming took off 2 bases at V and 2 bases at J, with 11 bases between the two ends. The germline V gene encodes CDR1 MNHEY and CDR2 SVGAGI. The CDR3 spans 15 residues. The CDR3 region has the DNA TGTGCCAGCAGTTACGGTACAGGGTACACAGATACGCAGTATTTT. It encodes CASSYGTGYTDTQYF.

This clone was recorded only once. This rearrangement joins TRBV7-2 to TRBJ2-3; D gene unclear. Germline V gene lookup returns CDR1 SGHTA and CDR2 FQGNSA. Trimming took 4 bases from V and 8 from J, leaving 10 bases between them. The CDR3 contains 12 residues. This chain's CDR3 is CASSSEAGTQYF. CDR3 sequence (DNA): TGTGCCAGCAGCTCCGAAGCCGGTACGCAGTATTTT.

This clone showed up just a few times. The J gene is TRBJ1-1, the V gene TRBV7-9; the D gene is possibly TRBD1 (5 bases). Germline V lookup: CDR1 SEHNR, CDR2 FQNEAQ (reference sequence). V lost 8 bases to trimming and J lost 1 base, with 17 bases between them. The CDR3 has 15 residues. The CDR3 here is CASALGRTRNTEAFF. In nucleotides, the CDR3 is TGTGCCAGCGCCCTAGGGCGGACACGGAACACTGAAGCTTTCTTT. Full variable domain (rest looked up from reference TRBV7-9 and TRBJ1-1): DTGVSQNPRHKITKRGQNVTFRCDPISEHNRLYWYRQTLGQGPEFLTYFQNEAQLEKSRLLSDRFSAERPKGSFSTLEIQRTEQGDSAMYLCASALGRTRNTEAFFGQGTRLTVV.